This record concerns one T cell receptor (beta chain) sequence. In Seattle, patients joined the study during active infection and were tracked longitudinally. The CDR3 consists of 13 residues. Trimming removed 10 bases from V and 4 bases from J; junction bases left unmatched: 8. CDR1 and CDR2 from the germline V gene are MNHEY and SVGAGI. This sample stems from a study of blood T cell repertoires in COVID-19. Study overall: COVID-19 samples from acute and convalescent phases originated in the United States, Italy and Spain. PBMCs, B-cell-depleted T cells, or T cells provided the cDNA or gDNA that made up the material.

In the original workflow: Estimated nucleated cell counts came from reference gene primer amplification. Only in-frame clones appear in the TCRdb table, and some are missing; sequencing was by immunoSEQ multiplex PCR. Clone size and V and J calls were adopted from that table, with D and trimming inferred from the DNA. The sample contains some 180,000 clones, around 87% of which appear only once. This chain links TRBV6-5 with TRBJ1-2; 8 positions agree with TRBD1. Input material: peripheral blood. This TCR was recovered from a woman older than 75 with COVID-19, enrolled during active disease. The CDR3 is CATGDRNTYGYTF. The CDR3 DNA reads as TGTGCCACCGGGGACAGGAATACCTATGGCTACACCTTC.